The T cell receptor beta chain under discussion was sequenced for a study of T cells in Graves' hyperthyroidism and ophthalmopathy (dated by TCRdb to about 2019). A note on the overall study: Peripheral blood samples were taken at the time of initial diagnosis, prior to any treatment. The paper reports TCR Vbeta CDR3 sequencing of roughly 140 peripheral blood samples: around 45 ophthalmopathy, about 75 hyperthyroidism and roughly 17 progressor patients. An independent validation cohort of fewer than 20 hyperthyroidism patients and 17 patients who later progressed to ophthalmopathy tested prospective prediction of ophthalmopathy. In addition, the study compared T-cell repertoires in thyroid tissue and in blood from over 5 Graves' hyperthyroidism patients. A discovery cohort of about 100 patients, approximately 44 with Graves' ophthalmopathy and about 58 with stable Graves' hyperthyroidism, was used to find distinguishing TCR V-J signatures. Once sampling was done, hyperthyroidism patients were given methimazole at a starting dose of 30 mg daily, whereas ophthalmopathy patients were given high-dose intravenous methylprednisolone. For training and testing, the 100 or so patients in the discovery cohort were randomly divided in a 7:3 ratio.

Ophthalmopathy patients had moderately to severely active disease, with a Clinical Activity Score of 3 or more, a NOSPECS grade of 4 or more, and a disease duration of less than 3 months. Any patient with an uncontrolled infection, another autoimmune disease, pregnancy or lactation was excluded. Diagnoses were established on the basis of clinical symptoms, serum thyroxine and TRAb, thyroid ultrasound, and orbital computed tomography. PBMCs were isolated from roughly 10 ml of fresh peripheral blood by Ficoll-Paque density gradient centrifugation. Total RNA was extracted using Trizol reagent, and RNA quality was assessed on an Agilent 2100 Bioanalyzer. TCR beta CDR3 regions were amplified from RNA transcripts. The first round of RT-PCR for the TCR CDR3 was performed with the HTBI primer set and the Qiagen OneStep RT-PCR kit. Libraries were constructed in a second round of multiplex PCR, after which size selection and purification were carried out. Libraries were sequenced paired-end with 100 bp reads on an Illumina HiSeq2000. Per the original workflow: SOAPnuke was used to process the raw data, removing reads that contained adapters or uncalled bases, had a mean Phred below 15, or lacked an exact match to the constant primer or identifier. High-quality paired reads were merged with COPE v1.2.5, and unique nucleotide sequences were defined as clonotypes. Clonotypes were aligned to IMGT TRBV, TRBD and TRBJ reference segments using MiTCR v1.1. Only V-J combinations with frequency above 0.0001, covering 99% to 99.2% of repertoires, were analysed. A TCS score was defined as the ratio of F50 (clonal expansion) to E x V (chaos), with BLOSUM62-based TCRdist applied between CDR3 peptides within each V-J. Welch's t-statistics and random forest reduced 450 to 600 V-J features to some 14, which were used in a naive Bayes classifier (R e1071). In-frame beta chains were kept once TCRdb had trimmed the public reads at Q25 with fastp and called clones with MiXCR. Every CDR3 protein is listed once, alongside the most common genes and DNA of its rows. TCRdb's processing, not the study's, gives the V and J calls here. The sample yields 300,000 to 500,000 distinct CDR3 sequences; 11% to 15% were counted once. 28% of the sample comes from the top ten.

Ends trimmed: V by 6 bases, J by 6 bases; bases unmatched to a gene: 14. Spanning cysteine to phenylalanine, the CDR3 consists of 16 amino acids. CDR3 DNA only is kept here, 48 bases in frame from base 1. On the study overall, not on this receptor specifically: In cross-validation, a model built on a 13 V-J signature told ophthalmopathy apart from stable hyperthyroidism with 85% to 90% sensitivity and around 84% specificity, and in testing the same model reached 80%/75%. Most expanded thyroid clonotypes (frequency above 0.001) were also detected in blood, a finding suggesting that blood repertoires may reflect thyroid immune responses. Sample size was not statistically predetermined, and investigators were not blinded to group allocation. During validation, the model predicted progression to ophthalmopathy a median of about 5.9 months ahead of onset, with around 71% sensitivity and 72% to 80% specificity.

About this clonotype: The clone's antigen remains unknown. No base quality information exists; no much larger clone differs at one position.

The TCR comes from a man in his fifties or sixties with Graves' ophthalmopathy. Sequencing was done on a sample of blood. The chain links TRBV12-3 or TRBV12-4 with TRBJ1-5, with 7 central nucleotides matching TRBD1. The DNA reads as follows: TGTGCCAGCAGCCCCGACAGGGAAATTTCCGGTCAGCCCCAGCATTTT. It specifies CASSPDREISGQPQHF.